Reported below is one T cell receptor (beta chain). Reverse transcription of roughly 0.45 to 1 ug RNA used random hexamers. One entry per CDR3 protein results from TCRdb running MiXCR on the immunoSEQ multiplex PCR reads. The sample includes around 80,000 distinct CDR3 sequences, under 95% of them seen just once. The data were taken from a study of CD8 T cells in Susac syndrome. From germline, CDR1 is DFQATT and CDR2 SNEGSKA (reference sequence). The V gene lost 3 bases and the J gene lost 6 bases, with 17 bases spanning the gap. CDR3 length: 14 amino acids. The receptor was isolated from a human donor with Susac syndrome. The sequenced material came from CD8+ T cells from PBMCs. The chain links TRBV20-1 to TRBJ1-1; D is unresolved. In DNA, the CDR3 is TGCAGTGCTAGGGTGGGCGGTAAGGTCGCTGAAGCTTTCTTT. Protein: CSARVGGKVAEAFF.